This T cell receptor (beta chain) emerged from a study of shared clonotypes between healthy human individuals. Assay execution took place at the deep level. DNA at around 190 ng, tens of thousands of T cell genomes, went into sorted-subset replicate PCRs. TCRdb's table, derived via immunoSEQ multiplex PCR, lists solely in-frame clones and lacks some. The sample yields over a million clones, roughly 96% seen once. Findings of the study overall: Against clonotypes common to all four donors, non-shared ones had lower generation probabilities.

The CDR3 is 14 amino acids. The germline V and J ends were trimmed by 4 bases and 8 bases, with 14 bases remaining between them. In germline, CDR1 is SNHLY, CDR2 FYNNEI. As regards this clone: What it binds is not known.

The J gene is TRBJ1-4, the V gene TRBV2; perhaps TRBD1 as D (5 bases). Sequences were obtained from naive CD4+ T cells sorted from blood. Subset reported: CD45RA+ positively selected. The origin of this receptor is a man aged 25 to 40 in good health. This CDR3 reads CASSARGGPEKLFF. The CDR3, as DNA: TGTGCCAGCAGTGCGAGGGGTGGACCCGAAAAACTGTTTTTT.